These 5 T cell receptor beta chains were all obtained from the same sample, sequenced in a study of T cell clonotyping in hematopoietic cell transplantation. Specified time point: recipient sample about 28 days before transplant, after cytoreduction. Sequencing was performed with immunoSEQ multiplex PCR; in TCRdb, only in-frame clones are kept and a portion is missing. The data contain about 76,000 clones, around 96% of them singletons. The input for sequencing was peripheral blood mononuclear cells, taken before stem cell transplant. These receptors originate from a woman in her fifties or sixties with acute myeloid leukemia. Some clones in this sample may be carry-over from other donors' samples.

This sequence joins TRBV25-1 and TRBJ1-2; TRBD1 aligns across 9 bases. The ends lost 5 bases at V and 10 bases at J; junction bases unmatched: 11. Per germline, CDR1 MGHDK and CDR2 SYGVNS. The CDR3 length is 14 residues. This chain's CDR3 is CASSPPGQGSVYTF. CDR3 in DNA: TGTGCCAGCAGTCCTCCGGGACAGGGATCGGTCTACACCTTC.

This clone was detected once. The chain combines TRBV19 with TRBJ2-7; 12 bases agree with TRBD2. The CDR3 is made up of 16 amino acids. CDR1 and CDR2 (germline): LNHDA, SQIVND (reference sequence). The V gene end was trimmed by 4 bases and the J gene end by 2 bases; junction bases not matched to a gene: 6. Written as DNA, the CDR3 is TGTGCCAGTAGTAAGCCCGGACTAGCGGGGACCTACGAGCAGTACTTC. It codes for CASSKPGLAGTYEQYF.

The chain links TRBV19 to TRBJ1-2, with no clear D. There are 12 residues in the CDR3. The V gene's germline CDR1 is LNHDA and CDR2 SQIVND (reference sequence). The V gene lost 3 bases and the J gene lost 7 bases, with 9 bases spanning the gap. The CDR3 DNA reads as TGTGCCAGTAGTATTTCCTCGGGTGGCTACACCTTC. Translated, it gives CASSISSGGYTF.

The V call is TRBV10-3, the J call TRBJ2-7, with D perhaps matching TRBD2 (6 bases). Looked up from germline, CDR1 is ENHRY and CDR2 is SYGVKD. CDR3 length equals 13 residues. The V gene lost 11 bases and the J gene lost 3 bases, with 17 bases spanning the gap. The CDR3 here is CAASYAEGYEQYF. The CDR3 DNA is TGTGCCGCCTCCTATGCGGAGGGCTACGAGCAGTACTTC.

V usage is TRBV11-3 and J usage is TRBJ2-5; D is ambiguous. V dropped 3 bases and J dropped 4 bases, with 9 bases sitting between them. The CDR3 length is 13 residues. The germline V gene encodes CDR1 SGHNT and CDR2 YENEEA. CDR3: CASSFEVGETQYF. The DNA for the CDR3 is TGTGCCAGCAGCTTTGAAGTGGGAGAGACCCAGTACTTC.